This T cell receptor (beta chain) originates from a study of blood T cells in healthy people across ages. On this clonotype: The antigen is undetermined.

Drawn from each donor were 8.5 to 10 milliliters of peripheral blood. The V gene end was trimmed by 4 bases and the J gene end by 10 bases; junction bases not matched to a gene: 18. Per the germline V gene, CDR1 is SGHAT and CDR2 is FQNNGV. This CDR3 spans 17 amino acids. It was with a sample-barcoded 5' primer and a J-beta primer mix that a second PCR of roughly 7 to 12 cycles was run. No fewer than 3 million CDR3-containing paired-end reads came from each sample. TCRdb called the 5' RACE reads again in MiXCR, with one record for every CDR3 protein. Among fewer than 1,200,000 distinct CDR3 sequences, around 25% were seen once, and the ten largest hold less than 0.75%. Study outcomes and limitations: Shifts in expanded clonotypes may have been confounded by donor CMV status, which was unknown.

These data also formed part of another study, on T cells of mothers and their children. That work contributes: Related mother and child pairs showed slightly greater overlap (not significant) than unrelated pairs did.

Sequenced input: blood. The chain joins TRBV11-2 to TRBJ2-7, with 11 bases fitting TRBD2. This receptor was identified in a girl aged 2-15 years in good health. This CDR3 reads CASSSTSGIWWQDTQYF. In DNA, the CDR3 is TGTGCCAGCAGCTCGACTAGCGGGATTTGGTGGCAAGACACCCAGTACTTC.